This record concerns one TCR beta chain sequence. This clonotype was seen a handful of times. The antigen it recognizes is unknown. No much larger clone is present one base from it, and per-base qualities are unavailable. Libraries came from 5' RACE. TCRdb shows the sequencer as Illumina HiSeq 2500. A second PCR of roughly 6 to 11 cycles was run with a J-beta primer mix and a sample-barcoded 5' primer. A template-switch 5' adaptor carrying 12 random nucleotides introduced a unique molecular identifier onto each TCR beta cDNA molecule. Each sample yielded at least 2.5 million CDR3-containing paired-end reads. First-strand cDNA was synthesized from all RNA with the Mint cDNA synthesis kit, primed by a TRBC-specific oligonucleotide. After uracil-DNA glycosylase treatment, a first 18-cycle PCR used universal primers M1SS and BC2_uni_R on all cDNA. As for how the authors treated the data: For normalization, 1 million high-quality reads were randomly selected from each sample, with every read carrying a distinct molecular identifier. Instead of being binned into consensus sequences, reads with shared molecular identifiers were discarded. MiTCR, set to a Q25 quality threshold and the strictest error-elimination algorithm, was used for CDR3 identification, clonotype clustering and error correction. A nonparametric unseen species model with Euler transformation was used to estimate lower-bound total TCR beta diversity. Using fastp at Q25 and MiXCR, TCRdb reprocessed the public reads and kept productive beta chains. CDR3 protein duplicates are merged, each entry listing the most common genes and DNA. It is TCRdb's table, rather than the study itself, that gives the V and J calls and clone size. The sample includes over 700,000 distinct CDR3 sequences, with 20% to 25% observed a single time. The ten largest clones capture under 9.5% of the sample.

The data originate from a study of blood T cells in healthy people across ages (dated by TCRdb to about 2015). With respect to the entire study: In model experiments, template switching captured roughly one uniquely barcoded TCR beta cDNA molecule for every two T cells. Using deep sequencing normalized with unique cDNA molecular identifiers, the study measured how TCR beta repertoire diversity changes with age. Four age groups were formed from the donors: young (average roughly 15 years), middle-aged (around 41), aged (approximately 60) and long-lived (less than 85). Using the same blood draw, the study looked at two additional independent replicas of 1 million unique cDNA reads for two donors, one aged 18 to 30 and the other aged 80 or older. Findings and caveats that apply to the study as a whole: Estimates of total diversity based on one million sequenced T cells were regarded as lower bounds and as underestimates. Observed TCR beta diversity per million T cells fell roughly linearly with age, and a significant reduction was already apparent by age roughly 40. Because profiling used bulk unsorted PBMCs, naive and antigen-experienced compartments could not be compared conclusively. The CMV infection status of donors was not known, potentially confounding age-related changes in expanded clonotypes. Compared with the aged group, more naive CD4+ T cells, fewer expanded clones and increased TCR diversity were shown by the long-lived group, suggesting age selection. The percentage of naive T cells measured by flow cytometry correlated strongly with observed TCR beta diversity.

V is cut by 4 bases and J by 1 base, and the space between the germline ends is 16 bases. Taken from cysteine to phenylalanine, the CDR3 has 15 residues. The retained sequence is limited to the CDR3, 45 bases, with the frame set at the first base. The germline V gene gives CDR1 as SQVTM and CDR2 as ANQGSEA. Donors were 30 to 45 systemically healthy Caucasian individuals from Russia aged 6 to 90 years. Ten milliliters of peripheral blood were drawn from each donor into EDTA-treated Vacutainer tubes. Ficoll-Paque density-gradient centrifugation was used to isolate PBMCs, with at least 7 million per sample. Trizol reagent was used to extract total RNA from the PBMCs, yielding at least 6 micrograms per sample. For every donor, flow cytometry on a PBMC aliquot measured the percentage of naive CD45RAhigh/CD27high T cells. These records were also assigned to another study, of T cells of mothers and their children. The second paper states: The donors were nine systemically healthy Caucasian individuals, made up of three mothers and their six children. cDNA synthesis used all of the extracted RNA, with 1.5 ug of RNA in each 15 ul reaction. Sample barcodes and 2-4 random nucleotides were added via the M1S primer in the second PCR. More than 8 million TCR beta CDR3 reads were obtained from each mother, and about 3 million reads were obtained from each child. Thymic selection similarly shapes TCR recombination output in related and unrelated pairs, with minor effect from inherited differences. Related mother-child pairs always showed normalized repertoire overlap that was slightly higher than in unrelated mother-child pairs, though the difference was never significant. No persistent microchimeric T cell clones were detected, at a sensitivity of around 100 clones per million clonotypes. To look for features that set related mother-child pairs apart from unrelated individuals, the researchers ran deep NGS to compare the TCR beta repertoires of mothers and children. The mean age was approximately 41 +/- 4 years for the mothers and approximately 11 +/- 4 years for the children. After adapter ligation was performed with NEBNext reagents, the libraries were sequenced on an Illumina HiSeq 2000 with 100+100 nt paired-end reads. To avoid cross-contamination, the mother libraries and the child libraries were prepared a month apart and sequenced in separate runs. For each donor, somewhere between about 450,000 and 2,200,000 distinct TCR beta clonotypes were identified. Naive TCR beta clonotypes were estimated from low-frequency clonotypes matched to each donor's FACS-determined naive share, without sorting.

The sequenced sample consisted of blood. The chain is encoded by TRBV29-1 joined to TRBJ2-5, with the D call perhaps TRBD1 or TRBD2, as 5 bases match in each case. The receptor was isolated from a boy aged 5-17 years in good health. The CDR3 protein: CSVGTWDETQETQYF. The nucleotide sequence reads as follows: TGCAGCGTTGGAACCTGGGACGAGACCCAAGAGACCCAGTACTTC.